The clone carrying this TCR beta chain has more than one count but fewer than ten. No antigen is known for it. Sequencing used immunoSEQ multiplex PCR; TCRdb keeps in-frame clones, though not all of them. This table holds just under 55,000 clones, nearly 80% found once. Peripheral blood came from all dose cohorts at three timepoints. This specimen comes from a study of OX40 agonist ivuxolimab in advanced cancers. The overall study: Dose-escalation patients suffered from hepatocellular carcinoma, melanoma, renal cell or head and neck cancer. Study results and limitations: In the 0.1 to 3.0 mg/kg range, CD4+ and CD8+ blood T cells had expanded clonally by week 6.

Trimming cost V 5 bases and J 5 bases; bases outside gene matches: 11. This CDR3 has 16 residues. Germline CDR1 reads SGHAT; CDR2 reads FQNNGV. V and J are TRBV11-2 and TRBJ1-2; TRBD1 aligns across 10 bases. The sample was CD4+ or CD8+ T cells sorted from blood, taken in a trial of the OX40 agonist ivuxolimab. This TCR was sampled from an adult with an advanced solid tumor such as melanoma, head and neck, liver or kidney cancer. The CDR3 region is CASSPNGDRGLYGYTF. DNA of the CDR3: TGTGCCAGCAGCCCAAACGGTGACAGGGGGCTTTATGGCTACACCTTC.